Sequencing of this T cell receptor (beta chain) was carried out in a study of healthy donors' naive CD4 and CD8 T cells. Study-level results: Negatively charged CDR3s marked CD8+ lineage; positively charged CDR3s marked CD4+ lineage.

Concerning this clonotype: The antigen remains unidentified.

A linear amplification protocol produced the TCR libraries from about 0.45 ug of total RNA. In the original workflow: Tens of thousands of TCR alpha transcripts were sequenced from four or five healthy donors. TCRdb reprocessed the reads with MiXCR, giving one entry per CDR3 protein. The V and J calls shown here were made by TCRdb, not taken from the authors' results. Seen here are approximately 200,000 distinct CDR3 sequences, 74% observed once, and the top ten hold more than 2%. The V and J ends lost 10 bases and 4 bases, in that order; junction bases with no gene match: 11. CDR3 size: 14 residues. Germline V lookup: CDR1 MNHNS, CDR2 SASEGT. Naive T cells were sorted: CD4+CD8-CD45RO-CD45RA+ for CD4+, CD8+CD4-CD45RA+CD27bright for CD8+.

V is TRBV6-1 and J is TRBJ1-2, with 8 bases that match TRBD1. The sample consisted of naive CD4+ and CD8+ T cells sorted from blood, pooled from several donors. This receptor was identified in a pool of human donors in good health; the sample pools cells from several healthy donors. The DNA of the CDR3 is TGTGCCAATATATCAGGGGGCGCTTCCTATGGCTACACCTTC. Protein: CANISGGASYGYTF.